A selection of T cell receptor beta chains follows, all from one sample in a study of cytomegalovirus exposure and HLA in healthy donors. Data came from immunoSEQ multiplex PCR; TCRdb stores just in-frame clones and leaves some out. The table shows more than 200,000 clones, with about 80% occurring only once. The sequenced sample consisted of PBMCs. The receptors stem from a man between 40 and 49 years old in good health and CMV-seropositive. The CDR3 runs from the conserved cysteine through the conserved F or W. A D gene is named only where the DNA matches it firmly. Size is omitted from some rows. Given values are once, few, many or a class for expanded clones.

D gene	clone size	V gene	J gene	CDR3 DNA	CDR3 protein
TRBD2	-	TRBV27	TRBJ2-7	TGTGCCAGCAAAGGGCGGGACTACTCGGGCGAGCAGTACTTC	CASKGRDYSGEQYF
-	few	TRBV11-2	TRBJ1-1	TGTGCCACCCGGGGAGGGGACACTGAAGCTTTCTTT	CATRGGDTEAFF
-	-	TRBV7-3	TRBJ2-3	TGTGCCAGCAGCTACCCCGGGGGTACGCAGTATTTT	CASSYPGGTQYF
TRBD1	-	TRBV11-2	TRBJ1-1	TGTGCCAGCAGCTTAGGGGACAGGGTACAAGCTTTCTTT	CASSLGDRVQAFF
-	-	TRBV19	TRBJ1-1	TGTGCCAGTACCGCAAAATCGACAGGAGCCACTGAAGCTTTCTTT	CASTAKSTGATEAFF
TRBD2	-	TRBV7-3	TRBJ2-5	TGTGCCAGCAGCTCTCGACTAGCGGGAGGGCAAGAGACCCAGTACTTC	CASSSRLAGGQETQYF
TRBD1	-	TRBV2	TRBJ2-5	TGTGCCAGCAGGGGGACAGGGGGTATCTTAGAGACCCAGTACTTC	CASRGTGGILETQYF
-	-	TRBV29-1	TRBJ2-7	TGCAGCGCCGAAGGGGCCTCCTACGAGCAGTACTTC	CSAEGASYEQYF
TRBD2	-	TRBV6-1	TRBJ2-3	TGTGCCAGCAGTGAAGCCCGGACTAGCGGGAATACAGATACGCAGTATTTT	CASSEARTSGNTDTQYF
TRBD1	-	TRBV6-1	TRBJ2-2	TGTGCCAGCAGGGACAGGGGGAGCGGCACCGGGGAGCTGTTTTTT	CASRDRGSGTGELFF
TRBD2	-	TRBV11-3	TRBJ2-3	TGTGCCAGCAGCTTGTGGCCAGCGGGAAGCACAGATACGCAGTATTTT	CASSLWPAGSTDTQYF
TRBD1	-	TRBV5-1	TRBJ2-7	TGCGCCAGCAGCTTGGGACAGGGGGTATTGAGCTCCTACGAGCAGTACTTC	CASSLGQGVLSSYEQYF
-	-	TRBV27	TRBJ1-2	TGTGCCAGCAGTTTATCGGGAGACCACTATGGCTACACCTTC	CASSLSGDHYGYTF
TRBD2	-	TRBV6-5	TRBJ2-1	TGTGCCAGCAGTTACTCTTCCGGGAGGGCCGGGAATGAGCAGTTCTTC	CASSYSSGRAGNEQFF
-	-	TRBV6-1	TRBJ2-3	TGTGCCAGCAGTGAAGCGCTAGGCGCAGATACGCAGTATTTT	CASSEALGADTQYF
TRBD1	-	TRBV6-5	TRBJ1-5	TGTGCCAGCAAAATCGGGACAGGCGTTCATCAGCCCCAGCATTTT	CASKIGTGVHQPQHF
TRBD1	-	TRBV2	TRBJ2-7	TGTGCCAGCAGGGGGGACAGGGGCGGCTACGAGCAGTACTTC	CASRGDRGGYEQYF
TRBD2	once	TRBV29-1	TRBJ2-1	TGCAGCGTTCTCCTAGCGGGAGTGACCTACAATGAGCAGTTCTTC	CSVLLAGVTYNEQFF
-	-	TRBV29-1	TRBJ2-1	TGCAGCGTTTTAGGGGTTGGTGAGCAGTTCTTC	CSVLGVGEQFF
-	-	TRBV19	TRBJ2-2	TGTGCCAGTAGTATCGGGAACACCGGGGAGCTGTTTTTT	CASSIGNTGELFF
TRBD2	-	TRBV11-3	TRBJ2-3	TGTGCCAGCAGCCGGAGCGGGAGAGGGGGACCAGATACGCAGTATTTT	CASSRSGRGGPDTQYF
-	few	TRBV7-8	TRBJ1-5	TGTGCCAGCAGCTTATCAAATCAGCCCCAGCATTTT	CASSLSNQPQHF
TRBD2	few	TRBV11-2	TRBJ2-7	TGTGCCAGCAGCTTAGGTTGGGGGACTAGCGCAACCTACGAGCAGTACTTC	CASSLGWGTSATYEQYF
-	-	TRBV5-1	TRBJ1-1	TGCGCCAGCAGGACCACAGGACTGAACACTGAAGCTTTCTTT	CASRTTGLNTEAFF
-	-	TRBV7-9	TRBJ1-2	TGTGCCAGCAGCTCCGGACAGCCATCCTATGGCTACACCTTC	CASSSGQPSYGYTF
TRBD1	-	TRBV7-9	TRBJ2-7	TGTGCCAGCAGCCCTCGACAGGGAAGGATCGACGAGCAGTACTTC	CASSPRQGRIDEQYF
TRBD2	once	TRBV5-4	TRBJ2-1	TGTGCCAGCAGCCTCCTAGCGGGAGTTGAGCAGTTCTTC	CASSLLAGVEQFF
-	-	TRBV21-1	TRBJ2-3	TGTGCCAGCAGCATATACGACAGGGGGGGCACAGATACGCAGTATTTT	CASSIYDRGGTDTQYF
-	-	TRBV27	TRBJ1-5	TGTGCCAGCAGTTCACGATGGACACAAGATCAGCCCCAGCATTTT	CASSSRWTQDQPQHF
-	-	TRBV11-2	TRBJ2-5	TGTGCCAGCAGCCCAAGAGACAGACACGACCAAGAGACCCAGTACTTC	CASSPRDRHDQETQYF
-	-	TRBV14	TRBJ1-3	TGTGCCAGCAGCCAAGATTCAGCATTCAGGGGAGATAGAAACACCATATATTTT	CASSQDSAFRGDRNTIYF
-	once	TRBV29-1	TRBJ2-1	TGCAGCGTTGGTAGGCCAGGGCTAAATGAGCAGTTCTTC	CSVGRPGLNEQFF
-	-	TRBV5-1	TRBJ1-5	TGCGCCAGCAGCTTGGGAGGGATTACGGCCAATCAGCCCCAGCATTTT	CASSLGGITANQPQHF
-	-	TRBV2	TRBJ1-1	TGTGCCAGCAGGAGGGAGGGGAACACTGAAGCTTTCTTT	CASRREGNTEAFF
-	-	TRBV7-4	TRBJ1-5	TGTGCCAGCAGCTTAGAGAGGACATGCAATCAGCCCCAGCATTTT	CASSLERTCNQPQHF
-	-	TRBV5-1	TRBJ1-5	TGCGCCAGCAGCTTGGGGGGGGAGTGGAATCAGCCCCAGCATTTT	CASSLGGEWNQPQHF
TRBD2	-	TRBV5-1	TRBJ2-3	TGCGCCAGCAGCGCGGGACTAGCGGGAGGTGTAGATACGCAGTATTTT	CASSAGLAGGVDTQYF
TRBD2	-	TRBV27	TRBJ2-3	TGTGCCAGCAGCGGACTAGCGGGAGGCACAGATACGCAGTATTTT	CASSGLAGGTDTQYF
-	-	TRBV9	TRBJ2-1	TGTGCCAGCAGCGGTGGGGCAGGGAACGTCCGCGTGCCGTTCTTC	CASSGGAGNVRVPFF
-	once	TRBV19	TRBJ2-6	TGTGCCAGTAGTCCTTCCGGGGCCAACGTCCTGACTTTC	CASSPSGANVLTF
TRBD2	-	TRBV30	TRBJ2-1	TGTGCCTTTTCTATTGCTAGCGGGTATGATGAGCAGTTCTTC	CAFSIASGYDEQFF
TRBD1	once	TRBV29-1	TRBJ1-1	TGCAGCGTTGTCGGGACAGCAGACCTTGGGGCTTTCTTT	CSVVGTADLGAFF
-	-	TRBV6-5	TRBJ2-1	TGTGCCAGCTCTTCCCTGCGGAATGAGCAGTTCTTC	CASSSLRNEQFF
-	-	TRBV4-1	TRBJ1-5	TGCGCCAGCAGCCAAGCTGTCCAGACGGGTCAGCCCCAGCATTTT	CASSQAVQTGQPQHF
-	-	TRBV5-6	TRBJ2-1	TGTGCCAGCAGCTTCCGGGGTAGCGCCTACAATGAGCAGTTCTTC	CASSFRGSAYNEQFF
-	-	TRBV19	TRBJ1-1	TGTGCCAGTAGTTATCTTCCTATGAACACTGAAGCTTTCTTT	CASSYLPMNTEAFF
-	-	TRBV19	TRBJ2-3	TGTGCCAGTAGTGACCGCGGCGGGGTGGTAGATACGCAGTATTTT	CASSDRGGVVDTQYF
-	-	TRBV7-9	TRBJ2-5	TGTGCCAGCAGTGACAACCTCCAAGAGACCCAGTACTTC	CASSDNLQETQYF
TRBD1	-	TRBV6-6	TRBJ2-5	TGTGCCAGCAGCCCAAAGGGACAGATAGGAGAGACCCAGTACTTC	CASSPKGQIGETQYF
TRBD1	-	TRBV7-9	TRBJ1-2	TGTGCCAGCAGTCCCGGGACAGGGGTTTCGAATGGCTACACCTTC	CASSPGTGVSNGYTF
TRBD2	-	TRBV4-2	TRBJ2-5	TGTGCCAGCAGCCAAGAGCTAGCGGGAGGGGGGCAAGAGACCCAGTACTTC	CASSQELAGGGQETQYF